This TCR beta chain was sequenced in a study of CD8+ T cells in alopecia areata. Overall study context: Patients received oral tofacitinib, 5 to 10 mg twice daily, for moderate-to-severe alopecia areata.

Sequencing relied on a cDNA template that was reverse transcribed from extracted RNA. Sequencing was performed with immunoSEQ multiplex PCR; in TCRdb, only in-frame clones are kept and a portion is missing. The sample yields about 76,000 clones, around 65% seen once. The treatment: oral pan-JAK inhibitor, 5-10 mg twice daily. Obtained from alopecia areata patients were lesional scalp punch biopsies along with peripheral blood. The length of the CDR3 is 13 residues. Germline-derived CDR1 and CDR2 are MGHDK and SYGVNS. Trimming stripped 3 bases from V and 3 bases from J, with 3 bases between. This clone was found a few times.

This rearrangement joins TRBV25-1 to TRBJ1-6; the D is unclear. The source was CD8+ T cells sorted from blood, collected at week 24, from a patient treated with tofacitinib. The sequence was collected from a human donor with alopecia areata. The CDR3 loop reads CASSDVYNSPLHF. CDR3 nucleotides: TGTGCCAGCAGTGATGTCTATAATTCACCCCTCCACTTT.